The clone carrying this TCR beta chain was recorded a few times. The data derive from a study of T-cell memory formation after mild COVID-19. Trimming took off 3 bases at V and 7 bases at J, with 16 bases between the two ends. CDR3 length: 15 amino acids. MiXCR, run by TCRdb on the 5' RACE reads, gives a single entry per CDR3 protein. This table holds 400,000 to 550,000 distinct CDR3 sequences, 20% to 25% found once. The TCR sequence derives from an adult woman who had mild COVID-19 (a few samples of this study predate the infection). Cell type and time point are not known. Sequenced input: PBMCs or a T cell subset sorted from them (not recorded which). This chain joins TRBV12-3 or TRBV12-4 and TRBJ2-1; no clear D gene. The CDR3 loop reads CASSLRPRVGNEQFF. The CDR3 DNA sequence: TGTGCCAGCAGTTTGAGGCCAAGGGTGGGGAATGAGCAGTTCTTC.